The next 9 T cell receptor beta chains were all read from a single sample in a study of T cell responses to AZD1222 COVID-19 vaccine. TCRdb's table, derived via immunoSEQ multiplex PCR, lists solely in-frame clones and lacks some. In the table there are under 140,000 clones, 94% of which are singletons. The starting material was peripheral blood, obtained 28 days after the second AZD1222 dose. These receptors originate from an adult who received the AZD1222 COVID-19 vaccine.

The gene calls are TRBV4-1 and TRBJ1-6; 9 bases map to TRBD1. This CDR3 region has 18 residues. Germline CDR1 MGHRA, CDR2 YSYEKL. V was pared by 1 base and J by 10 bases, with 14 bases of the junction left unmatched. CDR3 sequence (DNA): TGCGCCAGCAGCCAAGCGGGACAGGGAGTACTTGCGGGATCACCCCTCCACTTT. It specifies CASSQAGQGVLAGSPLHF.

This rearrangement joins TRBV3-1 (or the pseudogene TRBV3-2) to TRBJ1-5, with D possibly matching TRBD1 (5 bases). The CDR3 sequence is 15 residues long. Germline assignment: CDR1 LGHDT and CDR2 YNNKEL (reference sequence). The V and J ends lost 1 base and 6 bases respectively, with 13 bases between them. The CDR3 DNA reads as TGTGCCAGCAGCCAAGCCCAGGGTATAGGTCAGCCCCAGCATTTT. Encoded protein: CASSQAQGIGQPQHF.

The chain links TRBV7-9 to TRBJ1-6; tentatively, D is TRBD1 (5 bases). Germline loops: CDR1 SEHNR, CDR2 FQNEAQ (reference sequence). This CDR3 contains 15 residues. V lost 3 bases and J lost 5, with 11 bases in between. This chain's CDR3 is CASSFQGGNNSPLHF. The CDR3 DNA reads as TGTGCCAGCAGCTTTCAGGGTGGGAATAATTCACCCCTCCACTTT. The full variable domain, with the rest looked up from reference TRBV7-9 and TRBJ1-6, is DTGVSQNPRHKITKRGQNVTFRCDPISEHNRLYWYRQTLGQGPEFLTYFQNEAQLEKSRLLSDRFSAERPKGSFSTLEIQRTEQGDSAMYLCASSFQGGNNSPLHFGNGTRLTVT.

The CDR3 here is CASSPWDEQFF. CDR3 bases: TGTGCCAGCAGCCCTTGGGATGAGCAGTTCTTC. The genes are TRBV7-8 and TRBJ2-1; D is undetermined. The CDR3 has 11 amino acids. Trimming cost V 5 bases and J 8 bases, with 7 bases left between them. Germline CDR1 SGHVS, CDR2 FQNEAQ.

V gene TRBV9 combines with J gene TRBJ1-2; D gene unclear. Trimming cost V 3 bases and J 6 bases, with 9 bases left between them. Germline V CDR1 and CDR2: SGDLS, YYNGEE. There are 12 residues in the CDR3. The CDR3 coding sequence is TGTGCCAGCAGCGCCACCTATAATGGCTACACCTTC. Its protein product is CASSATYNGYTF.

This clone was picked up a small number of times. V gene TRBV19 combines with J gene TRBJ2-7; 7 bases are a match to TRBD1. J was trimmed by 6 bases and V by 3 bases; bases with no gene match: 8. The germline gives CDR1 LNHDA, CDR2 SQIVND (reference sequence). This CDR3 spans 14 amino acids. The DNA for the CDR3 is TGTGCCAGTAGTATTCAAGGGGGCGGACTCGAGCAGTACTTC. It is translated as CASSIQGGGLEQYF.

This clone has just one count. The chain carries TRBV7-9 and TRBJ1-1, with D unresolved. The CDR3 is 16 residues long. CDR1 and CDR2 (germline): SEHNR, FQNEAQ (reference sequence). V lost 6 bases, J lost 0 bases, and 17 bases lay in between. The CDR3 region has the DNA TGTGCCAGCAGGCATGAGGTTGGTTGGTTGAACACTGAAGCTTTCTTT. Translating it yields CASRHEVGWLNTEAFF.

This chain links TRBV5-1 with TRBJ1-1; possible D gene TRBD1, 5 bases. The CDR3 consists of 15 residues. Germline V lookup: CDR1 SGHRS, CDR2 YFSETQ. V was pared by 5 bases and J by 4 bases, with 18 bases between. The chain's CDR3 is CASSRKTERATEAFF. The CDR3 DNA is TGCGCCAGCAGTAGGAAGACAGAAAGGGCCACTGAAGCTTTCTTT.

This rearrangement joins TRBV29-1 to TRBJ1-2; D is ambiguous. V lost 4 bases, J lost 2 bases, and 14 bases lay in between. This CDR3 region has 14 residues. Germline V gives CDR1 SQVTM, CDR2 ANQGSEA. The CDR3 protein is CSVVLLRDNYGYTF. For the CDR3, the DNA is TGCAGCGTTGTCCTTTTGAGAGACAACTATGGCTACACCTTC.